Listed below are T cell receptor beta chains from one sample, sequenced in a study of shared clonotypes between healthy human individuals. The protocol was immunoSEQ multiplex PCR, while the TCRdb copy is restricted to in-frame clones and leaves out a portion. The sample contains approximately 980,000 clones, approximately 80% of which appear only once. Sequencing used memory CD4+ T cells sorted from blood. Receptors were obtained from a man aged 18 to 35 in good health. The conserved cysteine and the conserved F or W are not part of the CDR3 here. Fields, in order: CDR3 protein, V gene, J gene, D gene. D genes are given only for firm matches.

ASRSGGAANEQY	TRBV28	TRBJ2-7	TRBD2
ASRLSAGGPYEQY	TRBV7-2	TRBJ2-7	TRBD2
ASSLYPPVTYPLGQY	TRBV27	TRBJ2-7	NA
ASSLGSAGEQF	TRBV5-1	TRBJ2-1	NA
ASSAAGSTDTQY	TRBV2	TRBJ2-3	NA
ASSASGGSYNEQF	TRBV9	TRBJ2-1	TRBD2
ASLYIQGRQETQY	TRBV2	TRBJ2-5	NA
ASSPFLGQAGQPQH	TRBV18	TRBJ1-5	TRBD1
ASSLGQGDYGYT	TRBV7-9	TRBJ1-2	TRBD1
ASSQLEGQRYLSGNTIY	TRBV5-6	TRBJ1-3	TRBD1
ASSLLDRPYNSPLH	TRBV28	TRBJ1-6	NA
ASSPTGFDGYT	TRBV6-6	TRBJ1-2	TRBD1
ASSSGRAENTIY	TRBV7-6	TRBJ1-3	NA
ASSPAAGVTYNEQF	TRBV27	TRBJ2-1	TRBD2
ASSLRTGGLEKLF	TRBV6-1	TRBJ1-4	TRBD1